This note documents a single T cell receptor beta chain sequence. Its antigen is undetermined. The V end was cut by 3 bases, the J end by 7 bases, with 19 bases between. CDR1 and CDR2 from the germline V gene are SGHTA and FQGNSA. The CDR3 has 16 residues. The data derive from a study of neoadjuvant nivolumab and ipilimumab in lung cancer. Notes on the study in general: Compared with tumor-adjacent uninvolved lung, resected tumors showed greater richness and clonality. Pretherapy blood TCR richness correlated positively with resected tumor richness. TCR clonality did not significantly correlate with pathologic tumor regression.

Produced via immunoSEQ multiplex PCR; TCRdb's table is partial and in-frame only. The sample contains 20,000 to 25,000 clones, approximately 86% of which appear only once. Material: peripheral blood, obtained before neoadjuvant nivolumab, alone or with ipilimumab. The receptor was derived from an adult with non-small cell lung cancer. The chain couples TRBV7-2 to TRBJ1-5; D call uncertain. The CDR3 region is CASSLFQASSGQPQHF. The CDR3 DNA reads as TGTGCCAGCAGCTTGTTTCAAGCGAGTAGCGGCCAGCCCCAGCATTTT.